This TCR beta chain emerged from a study of cytomegalovirus exposure and HLA in healthy donors. The PCR contained 60 Vbeta and 13 Jbeta primers. Authors' processing steps: A later analysis tallied approximately 78 million unique TCR beta chains, about 11 million of them shared. Method: immunoSEQ multiplex PCR; TCRdb's copy keeps in-frame clones and lacks some. Clone size and V and J calls were adopted from that table, with D and trimming inferred from the DNA. The top ten clones hold about 1% of a sample with approximately 150,000 clones, 70% to 80% of them seen once. Findings and caveats of the study: Later genetic work tied a missense DCLRE1C variant to beta-chain V and J trimming. For most TCR sequences rarity was the rule, although some public TCRs occurred in many donors.

Concerning this clone: Its antigen is not known.

CDR1 ENHRY and CDR2 SYGVKD come from the germline V gene. The CDR3 spans 16 residues. V lost 4 bases and J 0 bases, leaving 12 bases between the germline ends. J is TRBJ2-2 and V is TRBV10-3; perhaps TRBD1 as D (5 bases). The clonotype comes from a middle-aged woman in good health and CMV-seronegative. The sample taken for sequencing was PBMCs. The CDR3 nucleotides read TGTGCCATCAGTGGGGGCAGAAACGCGAACACCGGGGAGCTGTTTTTT. This encodes CAISGGRNANTGELFF.